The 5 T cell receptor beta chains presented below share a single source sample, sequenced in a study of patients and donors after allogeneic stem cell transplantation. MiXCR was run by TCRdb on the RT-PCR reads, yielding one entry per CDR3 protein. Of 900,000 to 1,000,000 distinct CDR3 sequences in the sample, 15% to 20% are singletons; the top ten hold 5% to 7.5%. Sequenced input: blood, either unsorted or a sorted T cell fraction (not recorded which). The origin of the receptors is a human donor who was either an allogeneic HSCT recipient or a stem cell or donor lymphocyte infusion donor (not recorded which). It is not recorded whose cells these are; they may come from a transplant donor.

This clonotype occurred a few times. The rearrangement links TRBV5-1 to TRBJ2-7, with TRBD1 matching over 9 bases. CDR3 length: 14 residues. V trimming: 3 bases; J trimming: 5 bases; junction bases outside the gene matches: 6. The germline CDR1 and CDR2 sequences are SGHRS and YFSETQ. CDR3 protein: CASSSGQGFNEQYF. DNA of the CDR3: TGCGCCAGCAGCTCTGGACAGGGGTTCAACGAGCAGTACTTC.

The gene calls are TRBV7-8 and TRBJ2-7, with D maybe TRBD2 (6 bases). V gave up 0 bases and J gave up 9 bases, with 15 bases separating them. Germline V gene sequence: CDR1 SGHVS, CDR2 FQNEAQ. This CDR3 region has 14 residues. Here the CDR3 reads CASSLAGRLAVQYF. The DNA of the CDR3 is TGTGCCAGCAGCTTAGCGGGCAGGTTAGCGGTGCAGTACTTC.

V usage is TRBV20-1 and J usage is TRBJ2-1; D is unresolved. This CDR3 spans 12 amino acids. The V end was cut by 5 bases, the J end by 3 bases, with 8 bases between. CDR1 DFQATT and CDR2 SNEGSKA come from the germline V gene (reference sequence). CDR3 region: CSAARDYNEQFF. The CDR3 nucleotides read TGCAGTGCTGCTAGGGACTACAATGAGCAGTTCTTC.

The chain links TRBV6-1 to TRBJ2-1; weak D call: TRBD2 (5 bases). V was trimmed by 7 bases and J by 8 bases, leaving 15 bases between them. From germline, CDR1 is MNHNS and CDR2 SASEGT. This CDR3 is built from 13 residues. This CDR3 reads CASKRQSGHEQFF. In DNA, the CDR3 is TGTGCCAGCAAACGGCAAAGCGGCCATGAGCAGTTCTTC.

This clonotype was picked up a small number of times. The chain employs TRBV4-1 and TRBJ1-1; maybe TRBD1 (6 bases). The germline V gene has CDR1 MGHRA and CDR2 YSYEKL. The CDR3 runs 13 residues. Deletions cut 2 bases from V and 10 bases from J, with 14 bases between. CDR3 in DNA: TGCGCCAGCAGCCAATTTATTGGCAGGGGAGCTTTCTTT. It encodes CASSQFIGRGAFF.